The 24 T cell receptor beta chains below were found in one sample sequenced in a study of tumor-infiltrating lymphocytes in primary liver carcinoma (dated by TCRdb to 2016 to 2017). TRIzol reagent was used to extract blood RNA from unsorted whole blood, while the DNeasy Blood & Tissue kit provided the germline DNA. The sequencer listed for this sample is Illumina HiSeq 2500. TCRbeta-specific cDNA was reverse-transcribed from 500 ng total RNA using a constant-region primer and ProtoScript II reverse transcriptase. Three nested multiplex PCR rounds, following a slightly modified ARM-PCR procedure, were used to build the TCRbeta libraries. The first two PCR rounds used multiplex TRBV1-TRBV30 forward primers with a Cbeta reverse primer, each for 10 cycles. The public reads were reanalyzed by TCRdb: fastp trimming at Q25, MiXCR alignment, in-frame beta chains only. Identical CDR3 proteins give one entry, which carries the most common genes and DNA. Across this sample there are approximately 320,000 distinct CDR3 sequences, with approximately 54% seen only once. Together, the top ten hold over 15% of the sample.

What was sequenced was peripheral blood. These receptors were collected from a young woman with primary liver carcinoma and hepatitis B virus infection.

A word on this clonotype: No conserved phenylalanine or tryptophan is present at the end of the CDR3, so a read error is the likely explanation. This sequence joins TRBV6-6 and TRBJ2-7, with 8 bases lining up with TRBD2. Germline CDR1 and CDR2: MNHNY and SVGAGI (reference sequence). This CDR3 contains 16 residues. The CDR3 spells CASSHSPSGRADEQYL. CDR3 coding DNA: TGTGCCAGCAGTCACTCTCCCTCCGGGAGGGCCGACGAGCAGTACTTG.

Details on this clonotype: A read error may produce the germline difference seen at one junction end. The V call is TRBV6-1, the J call TRBJ2-7; D might be TRBD1 (7 bases). This CDR3 comprises 16 residues. CDR1 is MNHNS and CDR2 is SASEGT in the germline V gene. The CDR3: CASSVQSQGGVYEQCF. The CDR3 DNA sequence: TGTGCCAGCAGTGTGCAGTCTCAGGGGGGTGTATACGAGCAGTGCTTC.

Concerning this clonotype: Possible read error: a much larger clone is one base away. The CDR3 bases are TGTGCCAGCTCGACTAACGGGGCCTCCCTCTACGAGCAGTACTTC. Encoded protein: CASSTNGASLYEQYF. This sequence joins TRBV6-5 and TRBJ2-7; possibly TRBD1 or TRBD2 for D (5 bases each). The V gene's germline CDR1 is MNHEY and CDR2 SVGAGI. V lost 8 bases, J lost 3 bases, and 20 bases lay in between. The CDR3 has 15 residues.

Remarks on this clonotype: The junction departs from germline at one end; a sequencing error may be responsible. The V gene is TRBV4-1, the J gene TRBJ2-5, with D unclear. The CDR3 sequence is 12 residues long. Germline-derived CDR1 and CDR2 are MGHRA and YSYEKL. CDR3 amino acids: CVSSLGQETQYF. The CDR3 coding sequence is TGCGTCAGCAGCCTAGGTCAAGAGACCCAGTACTTC.

The chain employs TRBV11-2 and TRBJ2-7; D uncertain. Trimming cost V 3 bases and J 5 bases, with 20 bases left between them. The germline V gene encodes CDR1 SGHAT and CDR2 FQNNGV. The CDR3 runs to 16 residues. The CDR3 reads CASSLSRVGEIHEQYF. CDR3 sequence (DNA): TGTGCCAGCAGCTTGTCCCGAGTTGGAGAGATCCACGAGCAGTACTTC.

As to this clonotype: It may be a read error: a sequence one base away is much more abundant. This rearrangement joins TRBV6-6 to TRBJ2-1; D uncertain. The CDR3 totals 14 residues. In germline, CDR1 is MNHNY, CDR2 SVGAGI (reference sequence). V lost 4 bases and J lost 8, with 15 bases in between. This CDR3 reads CASSSHIQIDEQFF. As DNA, the CDR3 is TGTGCCAGCAGTTCGCACATTCAAATCGATGAGCAGTTCTTC.

This clonotype was picked up a small number of times. The chain employs TRBV12-3 or TRBV12-4 and TRBJ2-2, with 8 bases lining up with TRBD2. Losses at the gene ends were 2 bases for V and 5 bases for J; bases not matched to a gene: 4. The CDR3 covers 15 residues. The DNA of the CDR3 is TGTGCCAGCAGTTTAAATCGGGGGGGGACCGGGGAGCTGTTTTTT. Its protein product is CASSLNRGGTGELFF.

To note about this clonotype: A much larger clone sits a single nucleotide away, making a read error possible. The chain uses TRBV29-1 and TRBJ2-2; D not certain. The germline gives CDR1 SQVTM, CDR2 ANQGSEA. The CDR3 runs to 12 residues. CDR3 sequence: CGVASWTGELFF. In DNA, the CDR3 is TGCGGCGTCGCTAGTTGGACCGGGGAGCTGTTTTTT.

A word on this clonotype: The junction shows a germline mismatch at one end, possibly a read error. The chain couples TRBV11-2 to TRBJ2-2, with a weak D call TRBD2 (5 bases). Germline CDR1 is SGHAT and CDR2 is FQNNGV. There are 13 residues in the CDR3. CDR3 sequence (DNA): TGTGCCAGCAGCTTCATGTACACCGGGGAGCTGGTTTTT. Translation: CASSFMYTGELVF.

Concerning this clonotype: Possible read error: a much larger clone is one base away. V gene TRBV29-1 combines with J gene TRBJ1-5; no clear D gene. CDR1 and CDR2 (germline): SQVTM, ANQGSEA. This CDR3 is 13 amino acids long. CDR3 DNA sequence: TGCAACGTTGTAAGTGACTCTGATCAGCCCCAGCATTTT. Amino acid sequence: CNVVSDSDQPQHF.

This clonotype was seen repeatedly, ten times or more. The rearrangement joins TRBV6-6 to TRBJ2-7; D is ambiguous. Trimming took 8 bases from V and 5 from J, leaving 19 bases between them. The CDR3 spans 14 residues. Germline CDR1 MNHNY, CDR2 SVGAGI (reference sequence). Here the CDR3 reads CASLKGGQVHEQYF. DNA for the CDR3: TGTGCCAGCCTAAAGGGTGGGCAAGTCCACGAGCAGTACTTC.

On this clonotype: One end of the junction does not line up with germline, which may come from a read error. This chain connects TRBV10-2 to TRBJ2-2; unclear D gene. Per germline, CDR1 WSHSY and CDR2 SAAADI. This CDR3 region has 11 residues. The CDR3 DNA reads TGCGCCAGCAGTGAGGTGGTGGAGCTGTTATTT. This encodes CASSEVVELLF.

The chain couples TRBV7-9 to TRBJ1-4; 9 nucleotides agree with TRBD1. V trimming: 4 bases; J trimming: 5 bases; junction bases outside the gene matches: 5. The CDR3 spans 15 residues. CDR1 is SEHNR, CDR2 FQNEAQ, per germline (reference sequence). The CDR3 protein is CASSSSGTGNEKLFF. CDR3 nucleotides: TGTGCCAGCAGCTCAAGCGGGACAGGGAATGAAAAACTGTTTTTT.

A note on this clonotype: This could be a read error, since a much larger clone is one nucleotide away. The V gene is TRBV29-1, the J gene TRBJ2-1, with D possibly called TRBD1 or TRBD2 (5 bases each). The V and J ends lost 7 bases and 6 bases respectively, with 25 bases between them. Germline V gives CDR1 SQVTM, CDR2 ANQGSEA. This CDR3 has 16 amino acids. The CDR3 loop reads CSAPRLGEGPGNEQFF. The CDR3 DNA reads as TGCAGCGCTCCTAGACTCGGAGAGGGACCAGGCAATGAGCAGTTCTTC.

On this clonotype itself: It may be a read error: a sequence one base away is much more abundant. This sequence joins TRBV12-3 or TRBV12-4 and TRBJ1-1; a possible D gene is TRBD1 (6 bases). The CDR3 sequence is 14 residues long. The CDR3 reads CAISSRTENTEAFF. The CDR3 DNA sequence: TGTGCCATCAGTTCCAGGACAGAGAACACTGAAGCTTTCTTT.

Notes on this clonotype: Germline is not matched at one junction end, which may reflect a read error. V is TRBV13 and J is TRBJ2-3, with 7 nucleotides matching TRBD2. The CDR3 is 17 residues long. Germline V gene data show CDR1 as PRHDT and CDR2 as FYEKMQ (reference sequence). The CDR3 protein is CANSLGGSGISTDTQYF. CDR3 DNA: TGTGCCAACAGCTTAGGCGGGAGCGGAATTAGCACAGATACGCAGTATTTT.

On this clonotype: With a much larger clone just one base away, this may be a read error. Likely a read error: the CDR3 ends without its conserved phenylalanine or tryptophan. CDR3 sequence: CASSYRANMNTEAFS. In DNA, the CDR3 is TGTGCCAGCAGTTACAGGGCTAACATGAACACTGAAGCTTTCTCT. The V gene is TRBV12-3 or TRBV12-4, the J gene TRBJ1-1; maybe TRBD1 (6 bases). V was cut by 4 bases and J by 0 bases, with 12 bases left in between. This CDR3 is 15 amino acids long.

V and J are TRBV6-1 and TRBJ1-5; 9 bases fit TRBD1. J lost 7 bases, V lost 8 bases, and 6 bases had no gene match. The CDR3 runs to 13 residues. CDR1 and CDR2 from the germline V gene are MNHNS and SASEGT. CDR3: CASRGTGLQPQHF. CDR3 DNA sequence: TGTGCCAGCCGGGGGACAGGGCTACAGCCCCAGCATTTT.

This sequence joins TRBV6-1 and TRBJ2-1; maybe TRBD2 (5 bases). V lost 2 bases and J lost 3, with 17 bases in between. The CDR3 loop spans 17 amino acids. Germline V gene data show CDR1 as MNHNS and CDR2 as SASEGT. CDR3 in amino acids: CASSETVRAPNYNEQFF. The CDR3 DNA reads as TGTGCCAGCAGTGAAACGGTGAGGGCCCCCAACTACAATGAGCAGTTCTTC.

V and J are TRBV6-2 or TRBV6-3 and TRBJ2-3; the match to TRBD2 covers 12 bases. This CDR3 has 14 residues. Germline CDR1 is MNHEY and CDR2 is SVGEGT. V was clipped by 6 bases and J by 5 bases; unmatched bases: 3. This CDR3 reads CASRRGLAGDTQYF. The CDR3 DNA sequence: TGTGCCAGCAGGAGGGGACTAGCGGGAGATACGCAGTATTTT.

Worth noting for this clonotype: A read error may explain this, as a much larger clone is one base away. The chain couples TRBV12-3 or TRBV12-4 to TRBJ1-1; D unresolved. This CDR3 has 13 residues. The CDR3 DNA reads TGTGCCAGCAGTCCCCCGGCGAACATTGAAGCTTTCTTT. Its protein product is CASSPPANIEAFF.

This clonotype showed up just a few times. The rearrangement uses TRBV6-6 and TRBJ1-1; D gene ambiguous. Germline CDR1 reads MNHNY; CDR2 reads SVGAGI (reference sequence). This CDR3 is 13 amino acids long. V lost 4 bases and J 1 base, leaving 7 bases between the germline ends. The CDR3 loop reads CASSSQSNTEAFF. The CDR3 coding sequence is TGTGCCAGCAGTTCTCAGTCGAACACTGAAGCTTTCTTT.

Concerning this clonotype: This may stem from a read error, because a much larger clone lies one nucleotide away. V is TRBV29-1 and J is TRBJ2-1; a weak D match, TRBD2 (6 bases). Trimming took 2 bases from V and 7 from J, leaving 12 bases between them. This CDR3 spans 13 amino acids. Per the germline V gene, CDR1 is SQVTM and CDR2 is ANQGSEA. The CDR3 DNA follows: TGCAGCGTTGAACCCGGCGGGGTGAATGAGCAGTTCTTC. Protein product: CSVEPGGVNEQFF.

With regard to this clonotype: This may arise from a read error, as a much more abundant clone is one base away. The J gene is TRBJ2-2, the V gene TRBV12-3 or TRBV12-4; a possible D gene is TRBD2 (6 bases). The CDR3 length is 13 residues. CDR3 residues: CASTFSGTGGLFF. The DNA for the CDR3 is TGTGCCAGCACCTTCAGCGGCACCGGGGGGCTGTTTTTT.